The 11 T cell receptor beta chains below were found in one sample sequenced in a study of T cells in Graves' hyperthyroidism and ophthalmopathy. The investigators amplified TCR beta CDR3 regions from RNA transcripts. HTBI primers were employed in a first-round RT-PCR of the TCR CDR3. TCRdb used MiXCR to reprocess the multiplex PCR reads, holding one entry per CDR3 protein. Here the sample spans 450,000 to 500,000 distinct CDR3 sequences, about 20% being singletons. The sample consisted of blood. These receptors all stem from a woman in her seventies with Graves' ophthalmopathy.

This sequence joins TRBV7-3 and TRBJ2-1; 10 nucleotides agree with TRBD2. CDR3 size: 17 residues. V lost 1 base and J lost 3; bases outside the gene matches: 6. The germline CDR1 and CDR2 sequences are SGHTA and FQGTGA. The CDR3 region has the DNA TGTGCCAGCAGCTTAAGGGCCGGGACTAGCGACTACAATGAGCAGTTCTTC. Translating it yields CASSLRAGTSDYNEQFF.

This chain connects TRBV3-1 to TRBJ1-3; D not certain. CDR1 is LGHDT and CDR2 is YNNKEL in the germline V gene (reference sequence). V dropped 0 bases and J dropped 2 bases, with 14 bases sitting between them. This CDR3 is 17 amino acids long. The CDR3 region is CASSQDPVPSPGNTIYF. The CDR3 coding sequence is TGTGCCAGCAGCCAAGATCCCGTCCCCAGCCCTGGAAACACCATATATTTT.

This clonotype was recorded at least ten times. The chain links TRBV7-2 to TRBJ2-1, with TRBD2 matching over 10 bases. The V gene end was trimmed by 3 bases and the J gene end by 8 bases; junction bases not matched to a gene: 10. The CDR3 loop spans 16 amino acids. Germline values: CDR1 SGHTA, CDR2 FQGNSA. The CDR3 here is CASSLPLAGDTDEQFF. The CDR3 nucleotides are TGTGCCAGCAGCTTGCCTCTAGCGGGAGATACGGATGAGCAGTTCTTC.

DNA of the CDR3: TGTGCCAGCAGATACCTCTTATCTGGGGCCAACGTCCTGACTTTC. This sequence encodes CASRYLLSGANVLTF. The chain recombines TRBV6-1 with TRBJ2-6; no reliable D call. From germline, CDR1 is MNHNS and CDR2 SASEGT. Trimming left V 6 bases short and J 1 base short, with 10 bases between. The CDR3 covers 15 residues.

This clonotype was recorded many times. The J gene is TRBJ2-5, the V gene TRBV3-1; D not resolved. CDR3 size: 12 residues. V shed 0 bases and J shed 7 bases, with 6 bases lying between them. In germline, CDR1 is LGHDT, CDR2 YNNKEL (reference sequence). CDR3 sequence reads: CASSQDRRTQYF. In DNA form, the CDR3 reads TGTGCCAGCAGCCAAGATAGGAGGACCCAGTACTTC.

This chain uses TRBV9 with TRBJ2-3, with 13 bases that match TRBD2. Per germline, CDR1 SGDLS and CDR2 YYNGEE. The CDR3 consists of 19 residues. After removal of 4 bases from V and 0 bases from J, the junction contained 11 bases not matched to a gene. The CDR3 here is CASSPFGGLAGPSTDTQYF. DNA for the CDR3: TGTGCCAGCAGCCCCTTTGGGGGACTAGCGGGACCTAGCACAGATACGCAGTATTTT. Combining the CDR3 with reference TRBV9 and TRBJ2-3 gives the whole variable domain DSGVTQTPKHLITATGQRVTLRCSPRSGDLSVYWYQQSLDQGLQFLIQYYNGEERAKGNILERFSAQQFPDLHSELNLSSLELGDSALYFCASSPFGGLAGPSTDTQYFGPGTRLTVL.

The rearrangement uses TRBV6-2 or TRBV6-3 and TRBJ2-5; 11 bases align to TRBD2. The J segment lost 3 bases and the V segment lost 4 bases, leaving 4 bases of the junction unmatched. The germline CDR1 and CDR2 sequences are MNHEY and SVGEGT. CDR3 size: 15 residues. The DNA for the CDR3 is TGTGCCAGCAGTTCGACTAGCGGGACGAAAGAGACCCAGTACTTC. Amino acids: CASSSTSGTKETQYF.

Ten or more counts support this clonotype. The J gene is TRBJ2-3, the V gene TRBV20-1; TRBD2 matches at 10 bases. Germline CDR1 DFQATT, CDR2 SNEGSKA (reference sequence). The CDR3 is made up of 16 amino acids. V dropped 4 bases and J dropped 0; count of bases not matched to a gene: 7. The CDR3 sequence: CSATRALAGSTDTQYF. The CDR3 region has the DNA TGCAGTGCTACCCGGGCACTAGCGGGGAGCACAGATACGCAGTATTTT.

At least ten counts were recorded for this clonotype. This chain connects TRBV12-5 to TRBJ2-6; TRBD1 aligns across 7 bases. The V gene end was trimmed by 7 bases and the J gene end by 7 bases; junction bases not matched to a gene: 10. The CDR3 is made up of 15 amino acids. The V gene's germline CDR1 is LGHNT and CDR2 FRNRAP. The CDR3 nucleotides are TGTGCTAGTGCCCTAGGGACAGCTTTTGCCAACGTCCTGACTTTC. This translates into CASALGTAFANVLTF. Complete variable domain (other parts from reference TRBV12-5 and TRBJ2-6): DARVTQTPRHKVTEMGQEVTMRCQPILGHNTVFWYRQTMMQGLELLAYFRNRAPLDDSGMPKDRFSAEMPDATLATLKIQPSEPRDSAVYFCASALGTAFANVLTFGAGSRLTVL.

This chain connects TRBV6-1 to TRBJ1-5; 12 bases agree with TRBD1. This CDR3 has 14 residues. The germline gives CDR1 MNHNS, CDR2 SASEGT. With V trimmed by 6 bases and J by 4 bases, 1 base remained unmatched. In DNA, the CDR3 is TGTGCCAGCAGGGGACAGGGGGCAAATCAGCCCCAGCATTTT. Its protein product is CASRGQGANQPQHF.

The chain's CDR3 is CSARSRTYEQYF. CDR3 coding DNA: TGCAGTGCTAGATCTCGGACCTACGAGCAGTACTTC. V gene TRBV20-1 combines with J gene TRBJ2-7, with D uncertain. The CDR3 covers 12 residues. CDR1 and CDR2 from the germline V gene are DFQATT and SNEGSKA (reference sequence). The ends were cut back, 2 bases at V and 2 bases at J, with 7 bases in the middle.